The entry below gives a single TCR beta chain sequence along with its context. This record comes from a study of T cell changes during pregnancy in multiple sclerosis. Assay: immunoSEQ multiplex PCR; the TCRdb copy retains only in-frame clones and omits some. In the table there are tens of thousands of clones, 75% to 95% of which are singletons. From germline, CDR1 is LGHNA and CDR2 YNFKEQ. This CDR3 has 13 residues. V lost 2 bases and J lost 6, with 10 bases in between. The source was peripheral blood, collected after pregnancy. The clonotype comes from a female donor in good health, enrolled as a control in a pregnancy study. V gene TRBV4-2 combines with J gene TRBJ1-1, with TRBD1 as a possible D gene (6 bases). This chain's CDR3 is CASSQYPGAEAFF. For the CDR3, the DNA is TGTGCCAGCAGCCAATACCCAGGGGCTGAAGCTTTCTTT.